The clone carrying this TCR beta chain was counted many times. Its antigen is unknown. These data are taken from a study of T-cell memory formation after mild COVID-19. Study-level findings and limits: The study detected some responding clones in pre-infection memory, suggesting cross-reactive memory joined.

Using its own MiXCR run on the 5' RACE reads, TCRdb lists one record per CDR3 protein. The sample has approximately 190,000 distinct CDR3 sequences, around 16% seen once. CDR3 size: 11 residues. V lost 6 bases to trimming and J lost 2 bases, with 3 bases between them. This clonotype originated in an adult woman who had mild COVID-19 (a few samples of this study predate the infection). Cell type and time point are not known. The chain has TRBV12-3 or TRBV12-4 and TRBJ2-3; D not certain. Sequenced sample: PBMCs or a T cell subset sorted from them (not recorded which). DNA for the CDR3: TGTGCCAGCAGCCCCACAGATACGCAGTATTTT. It encodes CASSPTDTQYF.